This record covers a single TCR beta chain. What it recognizes is unknown. The data stem from a study of cytomegalovirus exposure and HLA in healthy donors. Vbeta (60) and Jbeta (13) primers were used in the PCR. Profiled with immunoSEQ multiplex PCR; TCRdb holds only in-frame clones, not every one. This sample has 150,000 to 200,000 clones, with nearly 80% found just once. Study results and limitations: A later analysis linked 15,000 to 20,000 TCR beta sequences to HLA alleles at 0.05 false discovery rate. The number of N-insertions in an Asian-associated ancestry cluster was reportedly below the approximately 700-donor mean in a later analysis.

Input material: PBMCs. This receptor was obtained from a woman between 40 and 50 years old in good health and CMV-seronegative.

As DNA, the CDR3 is TGTGCCAGCTCCCGACAGGGAGGCAATTCACCCCTCCACTTT. It is translated as CASSRQGGNSPLHF. The gene calls are TRBV9 and TRBJ1-6; TRBD1 matches 7 bases. J gave up 7 bases and V 7 bases, and 8 bases lay outside the gene matches. Germline V gene data show CDR1 as SGDLS and CDR2 as YYNGEE. The CDR3 extends over 14 amino acids.